This entry is about one T cell receptor beta chain. The method was immunoSEQ multiplex PCR; TCRdb's version includes in-frame clones alone and lacks a portion of them. The sample includes over 150,000 clones, 96% of them seen just once. The data stem from a study of control samples from healthy donors and cancer patients. Trimming at V came to 2 bases and at J to 5 bases, leaving 6 bases not matched to a gene. This CDR3 is built from 16 residues. CDR1 and CDR2 (germline): SGHTA, FQGNSA. This rearrangement joins TRBV7-2 to TRBJ1-6; 7 bases line up with TRBD1. Sequencing input: blood. This TCR came from a woman aged 25 to 39 in good health. The CDR3 is CASSLFQGGDNSPLHF. CDR3 nucleotide sequence: TGTGCCAGCAGCTTATTTCAGGGGGGCGATAATTCACCCCTCCACTTT.